This passage covers 31 T cell receptor beta chains from one sample sequenced in a study of technical replicates of blood from four donors. Profiled with immunoSEQ multiplex PCR; TCRdb holds only in-frame clones, not every one. Among approximately 87,000 clones listed, 85% to 95% were seen once. The sample was T cells isolated from PBMCs. All receptors come from a human donor in good health.

V usage is TRBV5-5 and J usage is TRBJ1-1; 7 nucleotides align to TRBD1. Looked up from germline, CDR1 is SGHKS and CDR2 is YYEKEE (reference sequence). V shed 4 bases, J shed 8 bases, and the junction held 5 bases outside the gene matches. The CDR3 runs 12 residues. CDR3 nucleotide sequence: TGTGCCAGCAGCCAGGGGGTTATCGAAGCTTTCTTT. Translated: CASSQGVIEAFF.

The rearrangement joins TRBV28 to TRBJ2-1; TRBD1 aligns across 10 bases. Germline V gene data show CDR1 as MDHEN and CDR2 as SYDVKM. J gave up 6 bases and V 3 bases, and 11 bases lay outside the gene matches. The CDR3 covers 17 residues. The CDR3 bases are TGTGCCAGCAGTTTGGGGGACAGGGGTACGGGTAGCAATGAGCAGTTCTTC. Protein: CASSLGDRGTGSNEQFF.

This clone appeared once. This rearrangement joins TRBV6-6 to TRBJ2-3, with D perhaps matching TRBD2 (5 bases). With 1 base removed from V and 4 bases from J, the gap between germline ends came to 9 bases. This CDR3 has 14 amino acids. Germline lookup yields CDR1 MNHNY and CDR2 SVGAGI (reference sequence). CDR3 DNA: TGTGCCAGCAGTTACTTGACTACCTCAGATACGCAGTATTTT. It encodes CASSYLTTSDTQYF.

This clone was seen only once. The J gene is TRBJ2-5, the V gene TRBV5-1, with no clear D. V lost 5 bases and J 3 bases, leaving 14 bases between the germline ends. This CDR3 comprises 14 residues. Germline V gene lookup returns CDR1 SGHRS and CDR2 YFSETQ. CDR3: CASSNLGIEETQYF. The CDR3 DNA reads TGCGCCAGCAGTAACCTAGGAATAGAAGAGACCCAGTACTTC.

This clone was observed a single time. The CDR3: CAIQDRGSYEQYF. CDR3 sequence (DNA): TGCGCCATCCAAGACAGGGGGAGTTACGAGCAGTACTTC. The gene calls are TRBV10-2 and TRBJ2-7, with TRBD1 matching over 9 bases. The V and J ends lost 10 bases and 4 bases, in that order; junction bases with no gene match: 8. CDR3 length: 13 amino acids. Germline V gene sequence: CDR1 WSHSY, CDR2 SAAADI.

The chain employs TRBV7-9 and TRBJ1-2; possible D gene TRBD1, 5 bases. The germline V gene has CDR1 SEHNR and CDR2 FQNEAQ (reference sequence). The CDR3 totals 14 residues. V lost 5 bases, J lost 8 bases, and 18 bases lay in between. CDR3 sequence (DNA): TGTGCCAGCAGCCCTAGGTACAGGACGGACGGCTACACCTTC. Its protein product is CASSPRYRTDGYTF. Filled out from reference TRBV7-9 and TRBJ1-2, the complete variable domain reads DTGVSQNPRHKITKRGQNVTFRCDPISEHNRLYWYRQTLGQGPEFLTYFQNEAQLEKSRLLSDRFSAERPKGSFSTLEIQRTEQGDSAMYLCASSPRYRTDGYTFGSGTRLTVV.

The V call is TRBV19, the J call TRBJ2-3, with 10 bases fitting TRBD2. The CDR3 runs 15 residues. CDR1 is LNHDA, CDR2 SQIVND, per germline (reference sequence). With 0 bases clipped from V and 6 bases from J, the junction kept 3 bases outside the gene matches. The CDR3 protein is CASSIDRGLADTQYF. In DNA, the CDR3 is TGTGCCAGTAGTATAGACCGGGGACTAGCGGATACGCAGTATTTT.

This clone was seen a handful of times. The chain couples TRBV6-6 to TRBJ1-5; 8 bases match TRBD1. The junction had 7 bases not matched to a gene; V was cut back by 0 bases and J by 9 bases. CDR3 length: 15 residues. Germline-derived CDR1 and CDR2 are MNHNY and SVGAGI (reference sequence). For the CDR3, the DNA is TGTGCCAGCAGTTACTCGATCCAGGGGGCTGGGCCCCAGCATTTT. Its protein product is CASSYSIQGAGPQHF.

The chain combines TRBV9 with TRBJ2-7, with 10 nucleotides matching TRBD2. V shed 0 bases and J 4 bases; nucleotides not matched to a gene: 4. In germline, CDR1 is SGDLS, CDR2 YYNGEE. This CDR3 is 15 amino acids long. As DNA, the CDR3 is TGTGCCAGCAGCGTAGATTTAGCGGGAGGTTACGAGCAGTACTTC. Translation gives CASSVDLAGGYEQYF.

V usage is TRBV28 and J usage is TRBJ1-2, with D tentatively TRBD1 (6 bases). The ends were cut back, 6 bases at V and 1 base at J, with 15 bases in the middle. This CDR3 spans 15 amino acids. Germline loops: CDR1 MDHEN, CDR2 SYDVKM. The CDR3 DNA reads TGTGCCAGCAGACTGCGGGAGGGGGGTAACTATGGCTACACCTTC. Its protein product is CASRLREGGNYGYTF.

The chain uses TRBV2 and TRBJ1-5; 8 nucleotides align to TRBD1. V shed 3 bases, J shed 7 bases, and the junction held 5 bases outside the gene matches. Looked up from germline, CDR1 is SNHLY and CDR2 is FYNNEI. The CDR3 runs to 14 residues. Here the CDR3 reads CASSERTGTQPQHF. In DNA form, the CDR3 reads TGTGCCAGCAGTGAGCGGACAGGGACGCAGCCCCAGCATTTT.

The chain employs TRBV7-9 and TRBJ2-3; D not resolved. The CDR3 contains 16 residues. Germline V gives CDR1 SEHNR, CDR2 FQNEAQ (reference sequence). V was cut by 6 bases and J by 0 bases, with 16 bases left in between. The CDR3 protein is CASSRLDGTSTDTQYF. CDR3 nucleotides: TGTGCCAGCAGTCGACTTGACGGTACGAGCACAGATACGCAGTATTTT.

The rearrangement links TRBV9 to TRBJ2-7; TRBD2 matches 8 bases. With V trimmed by 1 base and J by 3 bases, 0 bases remained unmatched. Germline V lookup: CDR1 SGDLS, CDR2 YYNGEE. This CDR3 comprises 13 residues. CDR3 nucleotide sequence: TGTGCCAGCAGCGTAAGCGGGGGCTACGAGCAGTACTTC. Protein product: CASSVSGGYEQYF.

The chain has TRBV6-6 and TRBJ2-3, with 7 positions matching TRBD1. Germline CDR1 MNHNY, CDR2 SVGAGI (reference sequence). The CDR3 length is 12 residues. The trim removed 5 bases at V and 6 bases at J, leaving 2 bases unmatched. Written as DNA, the CDR3 is TGTGCCAGCAGTACAGGGGTGGATACGCAGTATTTT. This codes for CASSTGVDTQYF.

This clone has just one count. The chain couples TRBV7-9 to TRBJ2-7, with a tentative D call TRBD2 (6 bases). The V gene lost 1 base and the J gene lost 0 bases, with 22 bases spanning the gap. The germline V gene encodes CDR1 SEHNR and CDR2 FQNEAQ (reference sequence). This CDR3 has 19 amino acids. CDR3 sequence (DNA): TGTGCCAGCAGCTTAGAGCGCGGGACCCTTTCAATAAACTCCTACGAGCAGTACTTC. Its protein product is CASSLERGTLSINSYEQYF. The full variable domain, its missing parts supplied by reference TRBV7-9 and TRBJ2-7, is DTGVSQNPRHKITKRGQNVTFRCDPISEHNRLYWYRQTLGQGPEFLTYFQNEAQLEKSRLLSDRFSAERPKGSFSTLEIQRTEQGDSAMYLCASSLERGTLSINSYEQYFGPGTRLTVT.

This clone appeared once. J is TRBJ2-1 and V is TRBV14; D is unresolved. Trimming removed 4 bases at V and 3 bases at J, with 10 bases between. The CDR3 length is 14 residues. Germline lookup yields CDR1 SGHDN and CDR2 FVKESK. The CDR3 here is CASSPGGVYNEQFF. The DNA for the CDR3 is TGTGCCAGCAGCCCCGGCGGAGTCTACAATGAGCAGTTCTTC.

The chain employs TRBV19 and TRBJ2-3; 9 positions agree with TRBD1. Per germline, CDR1 LNHDA and CDR2 SQIVND (reference sequence). The CDR3 length is 15 residues. The J segment lost 3 bases and the V segment lost 6 bases, leaving 7 bases of the junction unmatched. For the CDR3, the DNA is TGTGCCAGTAGCCAGGACAGGGGTGCTACAGATACGCAGTATTTT. It translates to CASSQDRGATDTQYF.

The chain carries TRBV19 and TRBJ2-5, with TRBD2 matching over 10 bases. The CDR3 totals 15 residues. V was clipped by 2 bases and J by 4 bases; unmatched bases: 4. The germline CDR1 and CDR2 sequences are LNHDA and SQIVND (reference sequence). The CDR3 sequence is CASSILAGEAETQYF. The DNA of the CDR3 is TGTGCCAGTAGTATACTAGCGGGAGAGGCAGAGACCCAGTACTTC. Full variable domain (outside the CDR3, taken from reference TRBV19 and TRBJ2-5): DGGITQSPKYLFRKEGQNVTLSCEQNLNHDAMYWYRQDPGQGLRLIYYSQIVNDFQKGDIAEGYSVSREKKESFPLTVTSAQKNPTAFYLCASSILAGEAETQYFGPGTRLLVL.

J is TRBJ2-7 and V is TRBV30, with a weak D call TRBD1 (6 bases). The CDR3 sequence is 11 residues long. Germline values: CDR1 GTSNPN, CDR2 SVGIG (reference sequence). Trimming took 5 bases from V and 3 from J, leaving 8 bases between them. CDR3 nucleotides: TGTGCCTGGGGACAGTTCTACGAGCAGTACTTC. Protein product: CAWGQFYEQYF.

The chain employs TRBV4-1 and TRBJ2-1; TRBD2 agrees at 13 bases. Losses at the gene ends were 3 bases for V and 6 bases for J; bases not matched to a gene: 14. The CDR3 consists of 19 residues. CDR1 and CDR2 (germline): MGHRA, YSYEKL. The CDR3 reads CASSQVPLLAGGPGNEQFF. In nucleotides, the CDR3 is TGCGCCAGCAGCCAGGTCCCCCTACTAGCGGGAGGGCCGGGCAATGAGCAGTTCTTC.

The chain recombines TRBV11-1 with TRBJ1-1; 9 bases align to TRBD1. The CDR3 has 16 residues. V lost 5 bases, J lost 1 base, and 8 bases stayed unmatched. From germline, CDR1 is SGHAT and CDR2 FQDESV (reference sequence). CDR3 coding DNA: TGTGCCAGCAGCCACACAGGGGGCTGGGGGAACACTGAAGCTTTCTTT. Translation: CASSHTGGWGNTEAFF. Together with reference TRBV11-1 and TRBJ1-1, the CDR3 gives the full variable domain: EAEVAQSPRYKITEKSQAVAFWCDPISGHATLYWYRQILGQGPELLVQFQDESVVDDSQLPKDRFSAERLKGVDSTLKIQPAELGDSAMYLCASSHTGGWGNTEAFFGQGTRLTVV.

The rearrangement links TRBV15 to TRBJ2-5; D might be TRBD2 (6 bases). Germline loops: CDR1 LNHNV, CDR2 YYDKDF (reference sequence). CDR3 length equals 15 residues. Trimming removed 2 bases at V and 5 bases at J, with 15 bases between. The CDR3 DNA follows: TGTGCCACCAGCAGAACAACTAGCCTTAGTGAGACCCAGTACTTC. It codes for CATSRTTSLSETQYF. The whole variable domain, remainder taken from reference TRBV15 and TRBJ2-5, is DAMVIQNPRYQVTQFGKPVTLSCSQTLNHNVMYWYQQKSSQAPKLLFHYYDKDFNNEADTPDNFQSRRPNTSFCFLDIRSPGLGDTAMYLCATSRTTSLSETQYFGPGTRLLVL.

The chain couples TRBV28 to TRBJ1-5, with 7 bases identical to TRBD1. Germline CDR1 and CDR2: MDHEN and SYDVKM. The trim removed 8 bases at V and 3 bases at J, leaving 4 bases unmatched. The length of the CDR3 is 13 residues. The CDR3 here is CASLTGYNQPQHF. Written as DNA, the CDR3 is TGTGCCAGCTTGACAGGGTACAATCAGCCCCAGCATTTT.

J is TRBJ1-1 and V is TRBV5-6, with TRBD1 as a possible D gene (6 bases). There are 16 residues in the CDR3. The germline V gene encodes CDR1 SGHDT and CDR2 YYEEEE. Trimming took off 0 bases at V and 5 bases at J, with 17 bases between the two ends. CDR3 amino acids: CASSLGADSPGTEAFF. CDR3 in DNA: TGTGCCAGCAGCTTGGGAGCGGACAGCCCTGGTACTGAAGCTTTCTTT.

The chain joins TRBV18 to TRBJ2-5; tentatively, D is TRBD1 (6 bases). The CDR3 loop spans 15 amino acids. Germline CDR1 and CDR2: KGHSH and LQKENI. The V end was cut by 3 bases, the J end by 5 bases, with 16 bases between. CDR3: CASSPRTVLGETQYF. CDR3 DNA sequence: TGTGCCAGCTCACCGAGGACAGTCCTAGGGGAGACCCAGTACTTC.

This chain links TRBV5-4 with TRBJ1-2; D call uncertain. The CDR3 has 14 amino acids. With 1 base removed from V and 7 bases from J, the gap between germline ends came to 14 bases. CDR1 and CDR2 from the germline V gene are SGHNT and YYREEE (reference sequence). CDR3 sequence reads: CASSLLSDWSGYTF. In DNA form, the CDR3 reads TGTGCCAGCAGCTTGCTGTCAGACTGGAGTGGCTACACCTTC.

The CDR3 here is CASVLGTPASGYTF. The CDR3 bases are TGTGCCAGCGTATTGGGGACTCCGGCTTCTGGCTACACCTTC. The chain links TRBV28 to TRBJ1-2; a possible D gene is TRBD1 (5 bases). The CDR3 length is 14 residues. V lost 8 bases to trimming and J lost 7 bases, with 20 bases between them. Germline V gene lookup returns CDR1 MDHEN and CDR2 SYDVKM.

This chain connects TRBV27 to TRBJ2-2; 12 nucleotides match TRBD2. The CDR3 sequence is 14 residues long. After removal of 8 bases from V and 6 bases from J, the junction contained 4 bases not matched to a gene. Germline CDR1 MNHEY, CDR2 SMNVEV (reference sequence). The CDR3, as DNA: TGTGCCAGCCTAGCTAGCGGGAGGGCCGGGGAGCTGTTTTTT. Protein sequence: CASLASGRAGELFF.

V is TRBV7-8 and J is TRBJ2-3; D not certain. CDR3 length: 14 residues. The germline V gene encodes CDR1 SGHVS and CDR2 FQNEAQ. The V end was cut by 1 base, the J end by 2 bases, with 7 bases between. This chain's CDR3 is CASSLEANTDTQYF. CDR3 bases: TGTGCCAGCAGCTTAGAAGCGAACACAGATACGCAGTATTTT.

The table lists this clone with a count of one. The chain links TRBV5-4 to TRBJ2-1, with 10 nucleotides matching TRBD2. V lost 0 bases to trimming and J lost 8 bases; unmatched junction nucleotides: 8. The CDR3 has 16 residues. Germline CDR1 is SGHNT and CDR2 is YYREEE (reference sequence). CDR3 sequence reads: CASSLVASGSSYEQFF. CDR3 in DNA: TGTGCCAGCAGCTTGGTGGCTAGCGGGAGTTCCTATGAGCAGTTCTTC.

The rearrangement uses TRBV13 and TRBJ2-6, with D possibly matching TRBD1 (6 bases). Trimming took 2 bases from V and 0 from J, leaving 11 bases between them. Germline V lookup: CDR1 PRHDT, CDR2 FYEKMQ (reference sequence). This CDR3 contains 17 residues. Here the CDR3 reads CASSLRTAASGANVLTF. CDR3 nucleotide sequence: TGTGCCAGCAGCTTAAGGACAGCGGCCTCTGGGGCCAACGTCCTGACTTTC.